This T cell receptor (delta chain) was recovered during a study of human gamma delta and Vdelta1 T cells. TCRdb called clones from the PCR reads again using CATT. The table includes about 190 delta-chain clones, about 15% detected once. The CDR3 consists of 18 residues. Germline CDR1 TSWWSYY, CDR2 QGS. Comments on this clone: TCRdb's listed protein matches a much larger clone and diverges from this DNA's translation at residue 16, likely through a read error; the protein shown comes from the DNA.

The clonotype comes from a human donor in good health. The sample taken for sequencing was Vdelta1 gamma-delta T cells from blood. The chain couples TRDV1 to TRDJ1; D gene ambiguous. The CDR3 DNA sequence: TGTGCTCTTGGGTACTCGGGGTACAAACTGCCTAACACCGATAAACCCATCTTT. As protein: CALGYSGYKLPNTDKPIF.